This record concerns one T cell receptor beta chain sequence. This entry comes from a study of cytomegalovirus exposure and HLA in healthy donors. The PCR ran on 60 Vbeta and 13 Jbeta primers. Here immunoSEQ multiplex PCR was the method, and the copy in TCRdb shows in-frame clones only, minus some. The table has about 160,000 clones, around 76% seen once. The receptor was isolated from a female donor in good health and CMV-seronegative. The sequenced sample was PBMCs.

The CDR3 loop is CASRPLAGSRNEQFF. As DNA, the CDR3 is TGTGCCAGCAGGCCTCTAGCGGGATCAAGGAATGAGCAGTTCTTC. V usage is TRBV6-5 and J usage is TRBJ2-1; TRBD2 aligns across 9 bases. Germline CDR1 reads MNHEY; CDR2 reads SVGAGI. The V and J ends lost 6 bases and 7 bases, in that order; junction bases with no gene match: 10. The CDR3 is made up of 15 amino acids.